The rows below give T cell receptor beta chains drawn from one sample of a study of cytomegalovirus exposure and HLA in healthy donors. Measured with immunoSEQ multiplex PCR; TCRdb has only the in-frame clones, and not every one. In the table there are about 120,000 clones, 80% of which are singletons. Input material: PBMCs. The receptors derive from a man aged 25-40 years in good health and CMV-seropositive. CDR3s include the opening cysteine and the closing phenylalanine or tryptophan. A D gene is named only where the DNA matches it firmly.

TRBJ1-1,TRBV30,-,TGTGCCTGGGACGGGACATCGAACACTGAAGCTTTCTTT,CAWDGTSNTEAFF
TRBJ1-1,TRBV18,TRBD1,TGTGCCAGCTCACCACGGGGCAGGGGGCTCAGCACTGAAGCTTTCTTT,CASSPRGRGLSTEAFF
TRBJ1-2,TRBV6-1,-,TGTGCCAGCACCCGTGCCAAAGAGTATGGCTACACCTTC,CASTRAKEYGYTF
TRBJ2-7,TRBV5-1,TRBD1,TGCGCCAGCAGATCGGGACAGGGGCTTCACGAGCAGTACTTC,CASRSGQGLHEQYF
TRBJ2-5,TRBV9,-,TGTGCCAGCAGCGTAGGAGGCGGCCAAGAGACCCAGTACTTC,CASSVGGGQETQYF
TRBJ1-5,TRBV9,-,TGTGCCAGCAGCGAGAGGGACTTTAGCAATCAGCCCCAGCATTTT,CASSERDFSNQPQHF
TRBJ1-1,TRBV5-1,TRBD1,TGCGCCAGCAGCTCACTCACAGGGGGGAACACTGAAGCTTTCTTT,CASSSLTGGNTEAFF
TRBJ1-2,TRBV4-1,-,TGCGCCAGCATCCAAGATGTGCAGAGGATAAACTATGGCTACACCTTC,CASIQDVQRINYGYTF
TRBJ2-1,TRBV27,-,TGTGCCAGCAGTTTTGGTGGACTTCTGACCTACAATGAGCAGTTCTTC,CASSFGGLLTYNEQFF
TRBJ1-3,TRBV7-9,-,TGTTCCAGCAGCTTACCTCCTGGAAACACCATATATTTT,CSSSLPPGNTIYF